Listed here are 2 T cell receptor beta chains from one sample, sequenced in a study of blood T cells in healthy people across ages. The second PCR ran about 6 to 12 cycles with a sample-barcoded 5' primer and J-beta primers. MiXCR, applied by TCRdb to the 5' RACE reads, yields one record per CDR3 protein. Of more than 550,000 distinct CDR3 sequences in the sample, roughly 20% are singletons; the top ten hold around a fifth. The source material was blood. Receptors were obtained from a man between 70 and 80 years old in good health.

This clonotype was seen many times. The chain is built from TRBV18 and TRBJ2-6; either TRBD1 or TRBD2 may supply D (6 bases each). Looked up from germline, CDR1 is KGHSH and CDR2 is LQKENI. Between the trimmed V and J ends, which lost 1 base and 3 bases, there was a span of 10 bases. The CDR3 totals 16 residues. The CDR3 DNA is TGTGCCAGCTCACCACGACAGGAGGGTGGGGCCAACGTCCTGACTTTC. Its translation: CASSPRQEGGANVLTF.

V usage is TRBV20-1 and J usage is TRBJ2-1, with TRBD2 identical over 7 bases. The closer fit of TRBJ2-5 to the DNA end suggests the J call may be wrong. CDR3 size: 14 residues. In germline, CDR1 is DFQATT, CDR2 SNEGSKA (reference sequence). The CDR3 protein is CSAHRGGEEETQYF. CDR3 DNA: TGCAGTGCTCACCGTGGGGGGGAGGAGGAGACCCAGTACTTC.